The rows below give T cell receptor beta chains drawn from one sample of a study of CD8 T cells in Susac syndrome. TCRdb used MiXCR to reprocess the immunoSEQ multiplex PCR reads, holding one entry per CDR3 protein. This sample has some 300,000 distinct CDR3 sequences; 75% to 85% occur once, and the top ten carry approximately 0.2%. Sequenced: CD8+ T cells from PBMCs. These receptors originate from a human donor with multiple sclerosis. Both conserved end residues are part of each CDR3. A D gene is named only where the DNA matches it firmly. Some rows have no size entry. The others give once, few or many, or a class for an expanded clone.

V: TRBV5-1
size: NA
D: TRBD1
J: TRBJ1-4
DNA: TGCGCCAGCAGGGACAGGTTTTTGTCGGAAAAACTGTTTTTT
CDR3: CASRDRFLSEKLFF

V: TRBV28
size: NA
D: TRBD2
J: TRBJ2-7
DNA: TGTGCCAGCAGTTTTGGAGCGGGAGAGGGCGAGCAGTACTTC
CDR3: CASSFGAGEGEQYF

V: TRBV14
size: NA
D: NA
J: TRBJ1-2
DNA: TGTGCCAGCAGCCAAGACGTAGCAGGATTTGGCTACACCTTC
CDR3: CASSQDVAGFGYTF

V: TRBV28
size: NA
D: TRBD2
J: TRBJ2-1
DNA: TGTGCCAGCAGTGAGATGGGAGCGGGGGCGAGAGGGGATGAGCAGTTCTTC
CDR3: CASSEMGAGARGDEQFF

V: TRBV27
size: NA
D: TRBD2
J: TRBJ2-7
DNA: TGTGCCAGCAGGGACGGACTAGCGGGAGACGAGCAGTACTTC
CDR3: CASRDGLAGDEQYF

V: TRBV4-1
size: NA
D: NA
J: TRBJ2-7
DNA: TGCGCCAGCAGCCAAGCGATCCACGCCTACGAGCAGTACTTC
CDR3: CASSQAIHAYEQYF

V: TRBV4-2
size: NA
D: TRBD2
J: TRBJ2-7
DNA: TGTGCCAGCAGCCAAGAAGATTCGAGGGCTAGCGGGAGTCGAGAGCAGTACTTC
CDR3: CASSQEDSRASGSREQYF

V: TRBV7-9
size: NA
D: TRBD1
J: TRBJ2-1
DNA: TGTGCCAGCAGCTCTACAGGGGGTCGCAATGAGCAGTTCTTC
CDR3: CASSSTGGRNEQFF

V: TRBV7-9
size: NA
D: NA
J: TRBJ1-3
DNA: TGTGCCAGCAGACTGATCAGGGATCCAGGAAACACCATATATTTT
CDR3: CASRLIRDPGNTIYF

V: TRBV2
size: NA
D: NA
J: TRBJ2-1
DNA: TGTGCCAGCAAGTTGGCGGGCTCCTGCTCCTACAATGAGCAGTTCTTC
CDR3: CASKLAGSCSYNEQFF

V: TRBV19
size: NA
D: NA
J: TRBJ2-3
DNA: TGTGCCAGTAGCACTATGGGGGGAGATACGCAGTATTTT
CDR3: CASSTMGGDTQYF

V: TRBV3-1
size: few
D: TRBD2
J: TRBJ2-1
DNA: TGTGCCAGCAGCCCCGGGACTAGCGTCGACTCCTACAATGAGCAGTTCTTC
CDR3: CASSPGTSVDSYNEQFF

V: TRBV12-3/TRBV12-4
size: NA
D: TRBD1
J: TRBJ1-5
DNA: TGTGCCAGCAGGGGGGACAGCTTCTTCAATCAGCCCCAGCATTTT
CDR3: CASRGDSFFNQPQHF

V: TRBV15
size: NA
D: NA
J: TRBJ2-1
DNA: TGTGCCACCAGCAGAGATCAGCGGCATCCTAGCTACAATGAGCAGTTCTTC
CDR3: CATSRDQRHPSYNEQFF

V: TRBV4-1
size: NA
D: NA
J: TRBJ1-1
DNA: TGCGCCAGCAGCCAAGAGGGGACTCCGAACACTGAAGCTTTCTTT
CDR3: CASSQEGTPNTEAFF

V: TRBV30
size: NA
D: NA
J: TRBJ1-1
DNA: TGTGCCTGGGTACTTATGAACGCTGAAGCTTTCTTT
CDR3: CAWVLMNAEAFF

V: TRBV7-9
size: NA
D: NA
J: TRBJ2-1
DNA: TGTGCCAGCAGTCCCCCACCGACCGGTGAGCAGTTCTTC
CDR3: CASSPPPTGEQFF

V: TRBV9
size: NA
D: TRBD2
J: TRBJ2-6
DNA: TGTGCCAGCAGCGTAGGGAGCGGGAGGTCCTCTAGCTCTGGGGCCAACGTCCTGACTTTC
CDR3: CASSVGSGRSSSSGANVLTF

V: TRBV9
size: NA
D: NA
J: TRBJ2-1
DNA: TGTGCCAGCAGCGCGGGCTGGGGAAATGAGCAGTTCTTC
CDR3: CASSAGWGNEQFF

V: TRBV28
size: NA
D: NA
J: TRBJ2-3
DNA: TGTGCCAGCAGTTTGTTCCTAGTTTGGGATACAGATACGCAGTATTTT
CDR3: CASSLFLVWDTDTQYF

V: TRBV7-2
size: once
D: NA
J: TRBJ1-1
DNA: TGTGCCAGCAGCTTCTCTAACGCGAGAACTGAAGCTTTCTTT
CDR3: CASSFSNARTEAFF

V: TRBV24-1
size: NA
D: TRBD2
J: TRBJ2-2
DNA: TGTGCCACCAGTGATTTTGCCCTGACTAGCGGGAGGAGAGTCGGGGAGCTGTTTTTT
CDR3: CATSDFALTSGRRVGELFF